These 14 T cell receptor beta chains originate from one sample sequenced in a study of T cell repertoires in aging, cancer and after chemotherapy. Amplification of TCR beta used genomic DNA extracted from peripheral blood. Multiplex touch-down PCR with TRB-A/B primers amplified rearranged V-D-J TRB sequences. Each CDR3 protein gets one entry after TCRdb re-called the multiplex PCR reads with MiXCR. Found here are under 3,000 distinct CDR3 sequences, under 45% of them singletons; the top ten hold roughly two fifths. The sequencing sample was made of blood. The receptors shown here come from a human donor with a solid tumor.

The chain combines TRBV10-3 with TRBJ2-3; D gene unclear. V lost 6 bases and J lost 2, with 6 bases in between. CDR1 and CDR2 (germline): ENHRY, SYGVKD. The CDR3 contains 12 residues. The DNA of the CDR3 is TGTGCCATCAGCGACACCACAGATACGCAGTATTTT. It specifies CAISDTTDTQYF.

This clonotype was observed a handful of times. The chain recombines TRBV7-2 with TRBJ1-3, with TRBD1 as a possible D gene (5 bases). The V gene's germline CDR1 is SGHTA and CDR2 FQGNSA. The V and J ends lost 0 bases and 0 bases respectively, with 12 bases between them. The CDR3 is 17 residues long. The CDR3 bases are TGTGCCAGCAGCTTAGCGGGGACGGATTACTCTGGAAACACCATATATTTT. Protein sequence: CASSLAGTDYSGNTIYF.

A few counts support this clonotype. The chain combines TRBV19 with TRBJ2-1; possible D gene TRBD1, 6 bases. CDR1 LNHDA and CDR2 SQIVND come from the germline V gene (reference sequence). This CDR3 has 15 residues. V was shortened by 5 bases and J by 7 bases, with 18 bases between the two germline ends. CDR3 amino acids: CASSSGAAAVNEQFF. The CDR3 region has the DNA TGTGCCAGTAGTTCAGGGGCTGCAGCGGTTAATGAGCAGTTCTTC.

V usage is TRBV6-1 and J usage is TRBJ1-2; D gene ambiguous. This CDR3 comprises 15 residues. Trimming left V 1 base short and J 5 bases short, with 14 bases between. Per germline, CDR1 MNHNS and CDR2 SASEGT. For the CDR3, the DNA is TGTGCCAGCAGTGAAGGTTTCTCCAGGAGGTATGGCTACACCTTC. Translation: CASSEGFSRRYGYTF.

This chain links TRBV20-1 with TRBJ1-4; D might be TRBD1 (6 bases). Germline CDR1 DFQATT, CDR2 SNEGSKA (reference sequence). The CDR3 is made up of 14 amino acids. The germline V and J ends were trimmed by 0 bases and 4 bases, with 9 bases remaining between them. The CDR3 region is CSARERTVNEKLFF. The CDR3 bases are TGCAGTGCTAGAGAGAGGACAGTTAATGAAAAACTGTTTTTT.

The V and J genes are TRBV24-1 and TRBJ1-1; D is uncertain. V dropped 10 bases and J dropped 7 bases, with 15 bases sitting between them. The CDR3 is 12 amino acids. The germline gives CDR1 KGHDR, CDR2 SFDVKD. The chain's CDR3 is CATKNPLGEAFF. The DNA for the CDR3 is TGTGCCACGAAGAACCCCCTGGGTGAAGCTTTCTTT.

The chain recombines TRBV10-1 with TRBJ1-1; the D is unclear. The V gene's germline CDR1 is WNHNN and CDR2 SYGVQD (reference sequence). CDR3 length: 12 amino acids. V was pared by 6 bases and J by 4 bases, with 9 bases between. CDR3 DNA sequence: TGCGCCAGCAGCCAAGGGAGCACTGAAGCTTTCTTT. Amino acid sequence: CASSQGSTEAFF.

The chain is built from TRBV5-4 and TRBJ1-1; D unclear. The CDR3 totals 14 residues. The ends were cut back, 0 bases at V and 3 bases at J, with 9 bases in the middle. Germline CDR1 reads SGHNT; CDR2 reads YYREEE (reference sequence). CDR3 sequence (DNA): TGTGCCAGCAGCTTGGAAGGTCTCCACACTGAAGCTTTCTTT. The encoded protein is CASSLEGLHTEAFF.

This chain links TRBV6-6 with TRBJ2-3, with 8 bases identical to TRBD1. CDR1 and CDR2 from the germline V gene are MNHNY and SVGAGI (reference sequence). The CDR3 sequence is 16 residues long. Trimming at V came to 5 bases and at J to 2 bases, leaving 9 bases not matched to a gene. The CDR3 is CASSNPGTGSTDTQYF. The CDR3 nucleotides are TGTGCCAGCAGTAACCCAGGGACAGGTTCCACAGATACGCAGTATTTT.

This clonotype showed up just a few times. The CDR3 loop reads CASSIPGYGYTF. The CDR3 nucleotides read TGTGCCAGTAGTATCCCCGGGTATGGCTACACCTTC. The V call is TRBV19, the J call TRBJ1-2; no clear D. The V gene lost 3 bases and the J gene lost 5 bases, with 7 bases spanning the gap. Germline-derived CDR1 and CDR2 are LNHDA and SQIVND (reference sequence). The CDR3 contains 12 residues.

The chain employs TRBV7-2 and TRBJ2-3; 8 bases match TRBD1. This CDR3 spans 12 amino acids. Germline V CDR1 and CDR2: SGHTA, FQGNSA. V lost 4 bases, J lost 9 bases, and 3 bases stayed unmatched. The CDR3 loop reads CASSSRGLTQYF. CDR3 DNA: TGTGCCAGCAGCTCCAGGGGGCTGACGCAGTATTTT.

This clonotype was counted between two and nine times. DNA for the CDR3: TGTGCCAGCAGCGCCGGGACAGCCGGGCGGGGAAATTCACCCCTCCACTTT. It codes for CASSAGTAGRGNSPLHF. The genes are TRBV7-2 and TRBJ1-6; 7 nucleotides line up with TRBD1. V lost 5 bases to trimming and J lost 7 bases; unmatched junction nucleotides: 14. The CDR3 is made up of 17 amino acids. Germline CDR1 SGHTA, CDR2 FQGNSA.

The chain combines TRBV6-4 with TRBJ2-6; unclear D gene. The CDR3 loop spans 16 amino acids. CDR1 and CDR2 from the germline V gene are MRHNA and SNTAGT. Trimming removed 2 bases at V and 0 bases at J, with 8 bases between. The CDR3 DNA reads as TGTGCCAGCAGTGACCAGAGAGGCTCTGGGGCCAACGTCCTGACTTTC. Encoded protein: CASSDQRGSGANVLTF.

The J gene is TRBJ1-1, the V gene TRBV11-1; D is unresolved. V was pared by 3 bases and J by 7 bases, with 18 bases between. The germline gives CDR1 SGHAT, CDR2 FQDESV (reference sequence). The CDR3 has 15 residues. CDR3 DNA: TGTGCCAGCAGCTTCGGGAGTCTAGCTCCAAGTGAAGCTTTCTTT. Protein: CASSFGSLAPSEAFF.